This TCR beta chain was identified in a study of T cells in Graves' hyperthyroidism and ophthalmopathy. Study-wide context: Before any treatment, at initial diagnosis, peripheral blood was collected.

CDR1 is SSHAT and CDR2 is FNYEAQ in the germline V gene (reference sequence). The CDR3 runs 18 residues. Findings of the study overall: Most clonotypes expanded in thyroid above 0.001 were likewise present in blood.

This clonotype appeared many times. Its antigen remains unidentified. At one of its ends the junction is not consistent with the germline gene, which may arise from a read error. Stable hyperthyroidism: no ophthalmopathy progression over 18 months of follow-up. TCR beta CDR3 region amplification was performed from RNA transcripts. HTBI primers were the set used in a first-round RT-PCR of the TCR CDR3. TCRdb itself ran the multiplex PCR reads through MiXCR, one entry per CDR3 protein. The sample lists some 440,000 distinct CDR3 sequences, more than 15% seen once, with around 7% in the top ten. The V call is TRBV7-7, the J call TRBJ2-2, with D perhaps matching TRBD2 (5 bases). This TCR was sampled from a woman under 30 with Graves' hyperthyroidism. The sample was blood. The CDR3 sequence is CASSLAPVVGTGTGELFF. For the CDR3, the DNA is TGTGCTAGCAGCTTAGCCCCCGTCGTCGGTACGGGGACCGGGGAGCTGTTTTTT.